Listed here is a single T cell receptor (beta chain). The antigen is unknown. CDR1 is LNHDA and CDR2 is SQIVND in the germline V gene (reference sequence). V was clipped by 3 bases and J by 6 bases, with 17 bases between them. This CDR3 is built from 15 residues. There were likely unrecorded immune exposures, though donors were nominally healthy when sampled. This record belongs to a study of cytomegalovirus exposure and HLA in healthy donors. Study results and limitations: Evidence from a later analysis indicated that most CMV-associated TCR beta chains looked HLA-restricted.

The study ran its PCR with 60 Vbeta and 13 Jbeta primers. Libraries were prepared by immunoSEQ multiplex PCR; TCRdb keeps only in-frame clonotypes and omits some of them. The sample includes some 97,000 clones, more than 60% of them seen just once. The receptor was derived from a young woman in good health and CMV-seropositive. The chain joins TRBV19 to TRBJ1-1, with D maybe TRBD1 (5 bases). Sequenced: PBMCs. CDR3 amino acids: CASSMTGTWGAEAFF. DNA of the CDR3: TGTGCCAGTAGTATGACGGGTACTTGGGGGGCTGAAGCTTTCTTT.